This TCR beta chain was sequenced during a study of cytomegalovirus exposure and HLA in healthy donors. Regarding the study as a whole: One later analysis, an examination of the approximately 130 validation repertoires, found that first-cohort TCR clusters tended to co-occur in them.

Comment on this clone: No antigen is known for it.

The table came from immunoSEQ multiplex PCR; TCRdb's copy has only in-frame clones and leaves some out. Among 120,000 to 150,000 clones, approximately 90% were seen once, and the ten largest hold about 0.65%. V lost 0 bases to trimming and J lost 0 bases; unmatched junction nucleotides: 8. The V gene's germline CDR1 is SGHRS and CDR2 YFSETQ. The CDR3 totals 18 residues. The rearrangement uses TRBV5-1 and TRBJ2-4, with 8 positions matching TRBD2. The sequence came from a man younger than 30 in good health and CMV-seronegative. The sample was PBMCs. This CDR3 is CASSLDGSGVLAKNIQYF. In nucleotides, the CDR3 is TGCGCCAGCAGCTTGGATGGTAGCGGGGTATTAGCCAAAAACATTCAGTACTTC.